This T cell receptor (beta chain) is from a study of neurological immune-mediated disorders. CDR1 is MGHDK, CDR2 SYGVNS, per germline. Trimming took off 8 bases at V and 3 bases at J, with 15 bases between the two ends. The CDR3 totals 14 residues. TCRdb processed the 5' RACE reads anew with MiXCR; each CDR3 protein has one entry. This sample has roughly 120,000 distinct CDR3 sequences, with roughly 3.2% found just once. This clonotype was detected many times. What was sequenced was PBMCs. The TCR was taken from a woman aged 25 to 39 with multiple sclerosis. The chain couples TRBV25-1 to TRBJ2-3, with D perhaps given as TRBD1 or TRBD2 (5 bases each). The CDR3, as DNA: TGTGCCAGCGGGGGTTATTCGAATACAGATACGCAGTATTTT. The encoded protein is CASGGYSNTDTQYF.